The 11 T cell receptor beta chains listed next were all sequenced from one sample in a study of blood T cell repertoires in COVID-19. Clones were read by immunoSEQ multiplex PCR, and TCRdb kept only the in-frame ones, dropping some. Seen here are about 53,000 clones, just over 85% observed once, and the top ten hold about 10%. The sample consisted of peripheral blood. The receptor source for this set is a man between 65 and 79 years old with active COVID-19.

The rearrangement joins TRBV7-2 to TRBJ1-6; the D is unclear. Between the trimmed V and J ends, which lost 2 bases and 7 bases, there was a span of 12 bases. CDR3 size: 15 residues. CDR1 and CDR2 from the germline V gene are SGHTA and FQGNSA. As DNA, the CDR3 is TGTGCCAGCAGCTTATGGGGAGGCCAGAATTCACCCCTCCACTTT. Protein sequence: CASSLWGGQNSPLHF.

The chain has TRBV15 and TRBJ2-1; 13 bases are a match to TRBD2. CDR1 and CDR2 from the germline V gene are LNHNV and YYDKDF (reference sequence). V gave up 3 bases and J gave up 4 bases; unmatched junction bases: 6. This CDR3 is built from 17 residues. This CDR3 is CATSSTLTSGGYNEQFF. The CDR3 DNA sequence: TGTGCCACCAGCAGTACCTTGACTAGCGGGGGGTACAATGAGCAGTTCTTC. The whole variable domain, remainder taken from reference TRBV15 and TRBJ2-1, is DAMVIQNPRYQVTQFGKPVTLSCSQTLNHNVMYWYQQKSSQAPKLLFHYYDKDFNNEADTPDNFQSRRPNTSFCFLDIRSPGLGDTAMYLCATSSTLTSGGYNEQFFGPGTRLTVL.

V and J are TRBV5-6 and TRBJ1-2; maybe TRBD1 (5 bases). The CDR3 is 13 residues long. CDR1 SGHDT and CDR2 YYEEEE come from the germline V gene. V lost 0 bases and J lost 6, with 9 bases in between. In DNA, the CDR3 is TGTGCCAGCAGCTTGGTGGGGGAGGATGGCTACACCTTC. Protein: CASSLVGEDGYTF.

This chain uses TRBV11-2 with TRBJ2-5; 9 nucleotides align to TRBD1. The CDR3 sequence is 18 residues long. V trimming: 6 bases; J trimming: 4 bases; junction bases outside the gene matches: 18. Germline CDR1 reads SGHAT; CDR2 reads FQNNGV. The CDR3 DNA sequence: TGTGCCAGCAGTTACCCCGGAGAACAGGGGGCTGGGAGAGAGACCCAGTACTTC. The encoded protein is CASSYPGEQGAGRETQYF.

The rearrangement joins TRBV6-2 or TRBV6-3 to TRBJ2-1; D call uncertain. The length of the CDR3 is 13 residues. V dropped 0 bases and J dropped 4 bases, with 4 bases sitting between them. Germline V lookup: CDR1 MNHEY, CDR2 SVGEGT. The CDR3 bases are TGTGCCAGCAGTTACTCAGCGTACAATGAGCAGTTCTTC. Translation gives CASSYSAYNEQFF.

This chain uses TRBV5-1 with TRBJ1-4; 10 nucleotides match TRBD1. Germline V gives CDR1 SGHRS, CDR2 YFSETQ. V lost 7 bases and J lost 8; bases outside the gene matches: 11. This CDR3 region has 15 residues. CDR3 loop: CASGNSGQGREKLFF. CDR3 nucleotides: TGCGCCAGCGGCAATTCGGGACAGGGGAGGGAAAAACTGTTTTTT.

The J gene is TRBJ2-2, the V gene TRBV5-8; 7 nucleotides line up with TRBD2. Trimming removed 1 base from V and 2 bases from J; junction bases left unmatched: 8. CDR1 is SGHTS, CDR2 YDEGEE, per germline. The CDR3 is made up of 17 amino acids. CDR3 in DNA: TGTGCCAGCAGCTTGCGGTTAGGGAGGGGTAACACCGGGGAGCTGTTTTTT. Its translation: CASSLRLGRGNTGELFF.

V usage is TRBV29-1 and J usage is TRBJ1-1; 8 bases map to TRBD1. The CDR3 runs 13 residues. Germline V gives CDR1 SQVTM, CDR2 ANQGSEA. Losses at the gene ends were 5 bases for V and 1 base for J; bases not matched to a gene: 3. The CDR3 here is CSVRTGRNTEAFF. DNA of the CDR3: TGCAGCGTTAGGACAGGGAGGAACACTGAAGCTTTCTTT.

The genes are TRBV18 and TRBJ1-4; 9 bases fit TRBD1. This CDR3 spans 19 amino acids. Germline CDR1 is KGHSH and CDR2 is LQKENI. Losses at the gene ends were 6 bases for V and 0 bases for J; bases not matched to a gene: 14. The CDR3 nucleotides read TGTGCCAGCTCGCCAAGACAGGGGGATCTTACAGCAACTAATGAAAAACTGTTTTTT. Protein: CASSPRQGDLTATNEKLFF. Full variable domain (rest looked up from reference TRBV18 and TRBJ1-4): NAGVMQNPRHLVRRRGQEARLRCSPMKGHSHVYWYRQLPEEGLKFMVYLQKENIIDESGMPKERFSAEFPKEGPSILRIQQVVRGDSAAYFCASSPRQGDLTATNEKLFFGSGTQLSVL.

The genes are TRBV29-1 and TRBJ2-5; 9 nucleotides align to TRBD2. V shed 4 bases and J 4 bases; nucleotides not matched to a gene: 1. Germline-derived CDR1 and CDR2 are SQVTM and ANQGSEA. The CDR3 spans 12 residues. The CDR3 reads CSVVRGGETQYF. In DNA form, the CDR3 reads TGCAGCGTTGTGCGGGGGGGAGAGACCCAGTACTTC.

This chain connects TRBV3-1 (or the pseudogene TRBV3-2) to TRBJ2-1; TRBD2 is a possible D gene (5 bases). V was trimmed by 5 bases and J by 4 bases, leaving 15 bases between them. Germline V gives CDR1 LGHDT, CDR2 YNNKEL (reference sequence). The CDR3 totals 15 residues. DNA of the CDR3: TGTGCCAGCAGCTCCCGGGCCCGCGGGTACAATGAGCAGTTCTTC. Protein sequence: CASSSRARGYNEQFF.